This TCR beta chain was documented in a study of cytomegalovirus exposure and HLA in healthy donors. Per germline, CDR1 GTSNPN and CDR2 SVGIG (reference sequence). The CDR3 length is 12 residues. Deletions cut 4 bases from V and 3 bases from J, with 9 bases between. PCR was performed using 60 Vbeta and 13 Jbeta primers. Assay used: immunoSEQ multiplex PCR; TCRdb lists only in-frame clones, some missing. The data show around 210,000 clones, roughly 78% seen once. The receptor was derived from a boy younger than 18 in good health and CMV-seronegative. The sample consisted of PBMCs. This chain uses TRBV30 with TRBJ1-2; weak D call: TRBD1 (5 bases). The CDR3: CAWTGIYYGYTF. In DNA, the CDR3 is TGTGCCTGGACAGGGATTTACTATGGCTACACCTTC.